The clone carrying this T cell receptor (beta chain) has ten or more counts. This record belongs to a study of early T cells in non-severe SARS-CoV-2 infection. Study at large: Unsorted whole blood bulk RNA was sequenced, with unpaired chains.

Individual cDNA molecules were tagged with unique molecular identifiers. From the 5' RACE reads, TCRdb called clonotypes with MiXCR, one entry per CDR3 protein. The sample has around 67,000 distinct CDR3 sequences; around 10% are singletons. Looked up from germline, CDR1 is SGHRS and CDR2 is YFSETQ. The CDR3 runs to 13 residues. V was clipped by 0 bases and J by 7 bases, with 10 bases between them. This material consisted of whole blood, taken at baseline. This receptor was taken from an adult who was a healthcare worker with PCR-confirmed SARS-CoV-2 infection or an uninfected control (not recorded which). The rearrangement uses TRBV5-1 and TRBJ1-2; no firm D call. The CDR3 sequence is CASSLDEGSGYTF. The CDR3 coding sequence is TGCGCCAGCAGCTTGGATGAGGGATCTGGCTACACCTTC.